A selection of T cell receptor beta chains follows, all from one sample in a study of T cell repertoires and HLA-DP antigens. Profiled with immunoSEQ multiplex PCR; TCRdb holds only in-frame clones, not every one. The sample records around 90,000 clones, approximately 89% being singletons. No cognate antigen is known for these TCRs. The sequencing sample was made of CD4+ T cells from PBMCs. The source of these receptors is a man over 45 in good health and CMV-seronegative. Each CDR3 is given with its conserved first and last residue. D genes are given only for firm matches. Not all rows give a size; the values are once, few, many and, for expanded clones, a class.

TRBV28	TRBJ1-2	.	.	CASLLAESYGYTF	TGTGCCAGCCTACTAGCAGAGAGCTATGGCTACACCTTC
TRBV28	TRBJ1-4	.	.	CASSPGDKLGEKLFF	TGTGCCAGCAGTCCCGGGGACAAATTAGGGGAAAAACTGTTTTTT
TRBV5-4	TRBJ2-1	TRBD2	few	CASSQTSGSHNEQFF	TGTGCCAGCAGCCAAACTAGCGGGAGTCACAATGAGCAGTTCTTC
TRBV25-1	TRBJ2-5	TRBD2	.	CASSEGIAGPTPGETQYF	TGTGCCAGCAGTGAAGGAATAGCGGGACCAACCCCGGGGGAGACCCAGTACTTC
TRBV5-1	TRBJ2-3	.	.	CASSLTGDTDTQYF	TGCGCCAGCAGTCTGACTGGGGACACAGATACGCAGTATTTT
TRBV9	TRBJ2-3	.	.	CASSVGGGTSTDTQYF	TGTGCCAGCAGCGTAGGAGGCGGGACAAGCACAGATACGCAGTATTTT
TRBV7-9	TRBJ1-5	.	once	CASSVQGRQPQHF	TGTGCCAGCAGCGTACAGGGTCGGCAGCCCCAGCATTTT
TRBV19	TRBJ1-2	TRBD1	.	CASSIPWTGGDGYTF	TGTGCCAGTAGTATCCCATGGACAGGGGGCGATGGCTACACCTTC
TRBV9	TRBJ1-1	.	.	CASSVGVGAIGDTEAFF	TGTGCCAGCAGCGTAGGAGTTGGGGCGATCGGGGACACTGAAGCTTTCTTT
TRBV15	TRBJ1-2	TRBD1	.	CATSRHTTGGGYGYTF	TGTGCCACCAGCAGACATACGACAGGGGGTGGTTATGGCTACACCTTC
TRBV27	TRBJ2-1	TRBD2	few	CASSALRWKPLAGGSYNEQFF	TGTGCCAGCAGTGCCCTTCGGTGGAAACCTCTAGCGGGTGGCTCCTACAATGAGCAGTTCTTC